The TCR beta chain described here comes from a study of cytomegalovirus exposure and HLA in healthy donors. Study results and caveats: 150 to 200 TCR beta chains were listed as cytomegalovirus-associated. The dataset shows that most TCR sequences were rare, while some public TCRs occurred in many donors. There were a few CMV-associated chains whose specificity for CMV antigens was confirmed in vitro. Subsequent analysis revealed that first-cohort TCR clusters tended to co-occur in the 120 or so validation repertoires.

Notes on this clone: Its antigen remains unidentified. Other nucleotide sequences from this sample produce the same CDR3.

Sequencing used immunoSEQ multiplex PCR; TCRdb keeps in-frame clones, though not all of them. The top ten clones hold 0.65% to 0.85% of a sample with more than 250,000 clones, 86% of them seen once. The V gene end was trimmed by 0 bases and the J gene end by 3 bases; junction bases not matched to a gene: 4. This CDR3 is 15 amino acids long. Germline V CDR1 and CDR2: SGDLS, YYNGEE. The V gene is TRBV9, the J gene TRBJ2-3, with 7 bases matching TRBD2. The sequencing input was PBMCs. This TCR was sampled from a woman younger than 35 in good health and CMV-seronegative. The CDR3 sequence: CASSVGLAVTDTQYF. The CDR3 DNA sequence: TGTGCCAGCAGCGTAGGACTAGCCGTAACAGATACGCAGTATTTT.